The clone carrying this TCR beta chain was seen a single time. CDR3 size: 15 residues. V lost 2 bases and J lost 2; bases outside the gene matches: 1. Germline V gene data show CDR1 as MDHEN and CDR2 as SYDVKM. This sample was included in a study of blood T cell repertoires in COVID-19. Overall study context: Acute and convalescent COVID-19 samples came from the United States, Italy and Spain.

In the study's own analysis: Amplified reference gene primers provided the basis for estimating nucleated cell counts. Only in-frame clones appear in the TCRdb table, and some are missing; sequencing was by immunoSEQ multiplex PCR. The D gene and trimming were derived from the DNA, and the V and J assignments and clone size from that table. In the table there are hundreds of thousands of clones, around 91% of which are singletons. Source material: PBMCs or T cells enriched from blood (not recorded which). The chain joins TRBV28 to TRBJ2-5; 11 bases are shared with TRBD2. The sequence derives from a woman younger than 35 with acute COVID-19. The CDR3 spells CASSLVAGGQETQYF. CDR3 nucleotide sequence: TGTGCCAGCAGTTTAGTAGCGGGAGGGCAAGAGACCCAGTACTTC.